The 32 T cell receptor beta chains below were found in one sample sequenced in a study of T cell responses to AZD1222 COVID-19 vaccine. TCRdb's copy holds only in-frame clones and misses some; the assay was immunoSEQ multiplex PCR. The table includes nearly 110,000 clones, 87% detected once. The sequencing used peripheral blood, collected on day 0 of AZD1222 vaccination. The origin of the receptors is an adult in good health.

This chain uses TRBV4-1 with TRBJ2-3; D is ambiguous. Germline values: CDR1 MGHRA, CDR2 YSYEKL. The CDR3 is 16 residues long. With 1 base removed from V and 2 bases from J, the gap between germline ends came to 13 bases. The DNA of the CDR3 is TGCGCCAGCAGCCAAGTAGATATGGGTATCACAGATACGCAGTATTTT. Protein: CASSQVDMGITDTQYF.

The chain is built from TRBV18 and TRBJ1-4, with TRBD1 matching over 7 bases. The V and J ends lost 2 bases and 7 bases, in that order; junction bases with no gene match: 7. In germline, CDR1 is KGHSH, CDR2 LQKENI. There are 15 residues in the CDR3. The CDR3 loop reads CASSPGQARSEKLFF. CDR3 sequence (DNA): TGTGCCAGCTCACCAGGACAGGCGCGATCTGAAAAACTGTTTTTT.

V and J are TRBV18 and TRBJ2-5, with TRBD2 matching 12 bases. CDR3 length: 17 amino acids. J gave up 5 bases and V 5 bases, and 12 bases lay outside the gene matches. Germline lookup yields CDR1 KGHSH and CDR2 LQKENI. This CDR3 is CASSSNRLAGVGETQYF. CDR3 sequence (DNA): TGTGCCAGCTCATCCAACAGACTAGCGGGAGTAGGTGAGACCCAGTACTTC. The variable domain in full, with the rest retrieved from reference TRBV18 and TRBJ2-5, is NAGVMQNPRHLVRRRGQEARLRCSPMKGHSHVYWYRQLPEEGLKFMVYLQKENIIDESGMPKERFSAEFPKEGPSILRIQQVVRGDSAAYFCASSSNRLAGVGETQYFGPGTRLLVL.

Written as DNA, the CDR3 is TGTGCCAGCAGCTTAACGGACAGGGCGAGCGAGACCCAGTACTTC. It specifies CASSLTDRASETQYF. The rearrangement links TRBV5-8 to TRBJ2-5; 8 bases are shared with TRBD1. With V trimmed by 2 bases and J by 5 bases, 8 bases remained unmatched. CDR3 length: 15 residues. Germline-derived CDR1 and CDR2 are SGHTS and YDEGEE. Full variable domain (missing parts from reference TRBV5-8 and TRBJ2-5): EAGVTQSPTHLIKTRGQQATLRCSPISGHTSVYWYQQALGLGLQFLLWYDEGEERNRGNFPPRFSGRQFPNYSSELNVNALELEDSALYLCASSLTDRASETQYFGPGTRLLVL.

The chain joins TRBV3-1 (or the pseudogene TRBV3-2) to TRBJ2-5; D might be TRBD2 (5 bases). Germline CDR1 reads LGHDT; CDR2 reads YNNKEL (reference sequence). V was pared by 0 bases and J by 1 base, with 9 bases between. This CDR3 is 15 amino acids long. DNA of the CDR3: TGTGCCAGCAGCCAAGATCGCGGGTCCCAAGAGACCCAGTACTTC. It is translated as CASSQDRGSQETQYF.

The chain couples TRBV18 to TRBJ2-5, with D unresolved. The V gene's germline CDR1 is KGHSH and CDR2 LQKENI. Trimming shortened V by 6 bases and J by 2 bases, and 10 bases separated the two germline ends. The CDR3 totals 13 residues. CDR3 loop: CASSPGSQETQYF. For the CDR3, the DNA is TGTGCCAGCTCCCCGGGTTCACAAGAGACCCAGTACTTC.

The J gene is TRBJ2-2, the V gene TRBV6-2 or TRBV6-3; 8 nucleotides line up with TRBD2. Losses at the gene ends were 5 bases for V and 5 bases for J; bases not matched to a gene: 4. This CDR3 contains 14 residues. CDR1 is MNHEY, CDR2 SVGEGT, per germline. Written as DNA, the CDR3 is TGTGCCAGCAGTCCGGGACTAGAGACCGGGGAGCTGTTTTTT. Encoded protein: CASSPGLETGELFF.

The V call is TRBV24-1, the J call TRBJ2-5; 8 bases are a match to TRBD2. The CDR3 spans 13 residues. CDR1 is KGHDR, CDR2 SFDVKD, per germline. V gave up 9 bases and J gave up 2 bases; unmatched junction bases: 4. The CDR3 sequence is CATSPSGQETQYF. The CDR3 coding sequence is TGTGCCACCTCCCCTAGCGGGCAAGAGACCCAGTACTTC.

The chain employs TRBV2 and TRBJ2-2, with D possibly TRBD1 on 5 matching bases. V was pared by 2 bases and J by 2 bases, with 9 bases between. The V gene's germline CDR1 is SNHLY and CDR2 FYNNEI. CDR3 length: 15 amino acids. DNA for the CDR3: TGTGCCAGCAGTGAACCCAGGGAAAACACCGGGGAGCTGTTTTTT. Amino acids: CASSEPRENTGELFF. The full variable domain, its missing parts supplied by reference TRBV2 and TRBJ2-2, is EPEVTQTPSHQVTQMGQEVILRCVPISNHLYFYWYRQILGQKVEFLVSFYNNEISEKSEIFDDQFSVERPDGSNFTLKIRSTKLEDSAMYFCASSEPRENTGELFFGEGSRLTVL.

In DNA form, the CDR3 reads TGCAGCGTTGAATTGAGGGCAGATCCCTCTGGGGCCAACGTCCTGACTTTC. Protein sequence: CSVELRADPSGANVLTF. The chain uses TRBV29-1 and TRBJ2-6; weak D call: TRBD2 (5 bases). The CDR3 has 17 amino acids. CDR1 SQVTM and CDR2 ANQGSEA come from the germline V gene. Trimming shortened V by 2 bases and J by 0 bases, and 14 bases separated the two germline ends.

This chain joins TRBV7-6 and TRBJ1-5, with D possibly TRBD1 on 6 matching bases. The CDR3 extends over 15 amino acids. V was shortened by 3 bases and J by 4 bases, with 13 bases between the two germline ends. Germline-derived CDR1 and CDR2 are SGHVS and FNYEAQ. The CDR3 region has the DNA TGTGCCAGCAGCTTCCGGGGGCGGGAAAATCAGCCCCAGCATTTT. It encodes CASSFRGRENQPQHF.

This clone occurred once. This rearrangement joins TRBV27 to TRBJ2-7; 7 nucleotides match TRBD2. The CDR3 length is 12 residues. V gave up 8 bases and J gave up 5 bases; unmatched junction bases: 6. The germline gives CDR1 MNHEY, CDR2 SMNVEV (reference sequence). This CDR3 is CASRAGGNEQYF. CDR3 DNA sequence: TGTGCCAGCCGAGCCGGGGGGAACGAGCAGTACTTC.

Here the CDR3 reads CASRRLRQGAYEQYF. The CDR3, as DNA: TGTGCCAGCAGGAGACTACGACAGGGGGCCTACGAGCAGTACTTC. The chain is built from TRBV6-5 and TRBJ2-7; TRBD1 matches 9 bases. Trimming at V came to 6 bases and at J to 2 bases, leaving 8 bases not matched to a gene. Germline loops: CDR1 MNHEY, CDR2 SVGAGI. CDR3 length: 15 residues.

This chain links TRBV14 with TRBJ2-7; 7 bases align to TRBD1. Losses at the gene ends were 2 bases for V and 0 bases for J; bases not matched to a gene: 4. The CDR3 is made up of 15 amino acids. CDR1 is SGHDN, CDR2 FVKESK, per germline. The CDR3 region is CASSQTGDGSYEQYF. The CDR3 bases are TGTGCCAGCAGCCAAACAGGGGATGGCTCCTACGAGCAGTACTTC.

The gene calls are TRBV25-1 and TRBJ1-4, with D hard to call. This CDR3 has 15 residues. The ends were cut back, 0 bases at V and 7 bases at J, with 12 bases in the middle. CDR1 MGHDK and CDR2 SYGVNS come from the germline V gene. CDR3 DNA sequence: TGTGCCAGCAGTGAATATTACAGCCCCGCTGAAAAACTGTTTTTT. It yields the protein CASSEYYSPAEKLFF.

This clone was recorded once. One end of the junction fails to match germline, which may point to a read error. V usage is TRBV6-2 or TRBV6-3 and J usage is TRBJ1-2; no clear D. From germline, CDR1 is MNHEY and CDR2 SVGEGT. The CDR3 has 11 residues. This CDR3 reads CASSADTPCAF. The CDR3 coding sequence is TGTGCCAGCAGTGCTGACACCCCCTGCGCCTTC.

The CDR3 region has the DNA TGTGCCAGCAGCCAAGATACCCCCGGCGGTAACACTGAAGCTTTCTTT. Encoded protein: CASSQDTPGGNTEAFF. The V and J genes are TRBV4-2 and TRBJ1-1; D ambiguous. The CDR3 sequence is 16 residues long. The V end was cut by 0 bases, the J end by 2 bases, with 13 bases between. Germline lookup yields CDR1 LGHNA and CDR2 YNFKEQ.

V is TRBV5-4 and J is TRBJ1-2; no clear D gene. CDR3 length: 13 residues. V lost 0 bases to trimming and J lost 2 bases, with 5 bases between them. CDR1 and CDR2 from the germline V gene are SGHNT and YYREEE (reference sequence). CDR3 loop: CASSLERNYGYTF. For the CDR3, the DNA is TGTGCCAGCAGCTTGGAGAGAAACTATGGCTACACCTTC.

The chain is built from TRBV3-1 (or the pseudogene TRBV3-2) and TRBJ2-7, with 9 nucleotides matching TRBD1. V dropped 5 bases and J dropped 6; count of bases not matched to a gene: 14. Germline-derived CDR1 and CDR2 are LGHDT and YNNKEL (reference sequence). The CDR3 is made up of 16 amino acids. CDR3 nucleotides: TGTGCCAGCAGCTCAAGAAATCAACAGGGGGCATCCGAGCAGTACTTC. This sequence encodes CASSSRNQQGASEQYF.

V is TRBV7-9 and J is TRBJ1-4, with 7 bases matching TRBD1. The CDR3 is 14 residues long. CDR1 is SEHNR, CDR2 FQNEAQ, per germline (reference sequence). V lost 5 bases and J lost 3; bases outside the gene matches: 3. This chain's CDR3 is CASSLGTANEKLFF. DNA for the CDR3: TGTGCCAGCAGCCTCGGGACAGCTAATGAAAAACTGTTTTTT.

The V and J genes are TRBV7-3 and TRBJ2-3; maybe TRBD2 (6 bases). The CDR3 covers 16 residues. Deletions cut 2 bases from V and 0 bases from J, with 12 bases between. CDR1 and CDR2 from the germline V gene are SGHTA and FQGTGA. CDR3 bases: TGTGCCAGCAGCTTATACGGGGGAGCTAGCACAGATACGCAGTATTTT. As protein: CASSLYGGASTDTQYF.

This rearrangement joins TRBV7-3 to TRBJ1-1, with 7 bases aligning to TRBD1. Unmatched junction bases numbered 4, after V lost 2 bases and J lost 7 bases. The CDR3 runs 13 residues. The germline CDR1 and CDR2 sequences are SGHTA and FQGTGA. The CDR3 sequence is CASSLPGTDEAFF. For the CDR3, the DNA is TGTGCCAGCAGCTTACCGGGGACAGATGAAGCTTTCTTT. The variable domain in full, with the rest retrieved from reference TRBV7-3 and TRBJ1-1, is GAGVSQTPSNKVTEKGKYVELRCDPISGHTALYWYRQSLGQGPEFLIYFQGTGAADDSGLPNDRFFAVRPEGSVSTLKIQRTERGDSAVYLCASSLPGTDEAFFGQGTRLTVV.

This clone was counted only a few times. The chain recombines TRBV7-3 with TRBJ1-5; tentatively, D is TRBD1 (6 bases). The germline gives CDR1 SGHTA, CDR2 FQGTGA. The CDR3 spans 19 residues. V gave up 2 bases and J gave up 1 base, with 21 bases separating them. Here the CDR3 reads CASSLVHEGCRGSNQPQHF. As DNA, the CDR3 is TGTGCCAGCAGCTTAGTTCATGAAGGTTGTAGGGGGAGCAATCAGCCCCAGCATTTT.

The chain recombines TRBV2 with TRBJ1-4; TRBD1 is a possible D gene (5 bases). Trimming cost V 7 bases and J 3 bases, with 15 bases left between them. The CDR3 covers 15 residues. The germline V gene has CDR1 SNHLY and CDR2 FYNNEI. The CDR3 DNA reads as TGTGCCAGCACAACCGACGGGGCGGCTAATGAAAAACTGTTTTTT. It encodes CASTTDGAANEKLFF. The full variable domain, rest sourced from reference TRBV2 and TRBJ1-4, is EPEVTQTPSHQVTQMGQEVILRCVPISNHLYFYWYRQILGQKVEFLVSFYNNEISEKSEIFDDQFSVERPDGSNFTLKIRSTKLEDSAMYFCASTTDGAANEKLFFGSGTQLSVL.

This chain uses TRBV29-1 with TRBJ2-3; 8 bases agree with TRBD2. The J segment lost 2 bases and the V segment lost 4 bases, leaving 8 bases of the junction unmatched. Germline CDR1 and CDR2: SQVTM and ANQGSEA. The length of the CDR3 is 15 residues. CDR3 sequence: CSVGLPGRATDTQYF. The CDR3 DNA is TGCAGCGTTGGTCTTCCCGGGAGGGCCACAGATACGCAGTATTTT.

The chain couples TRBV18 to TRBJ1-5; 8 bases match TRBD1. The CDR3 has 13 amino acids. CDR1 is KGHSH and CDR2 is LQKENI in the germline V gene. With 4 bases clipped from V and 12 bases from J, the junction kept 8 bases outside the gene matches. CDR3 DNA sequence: TGTGCCAGCTCACGACAGGGACAGGCTATCCAGCATTTT. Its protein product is CASSRQGQAIQHF.

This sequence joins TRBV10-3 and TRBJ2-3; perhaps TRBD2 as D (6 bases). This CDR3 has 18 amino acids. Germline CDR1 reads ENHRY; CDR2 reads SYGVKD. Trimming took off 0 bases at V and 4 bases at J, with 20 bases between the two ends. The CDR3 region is CAISESKVAGTGADTQYF. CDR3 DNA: TGTGCCATCAGTGAGTCGAAGGTCGCGGGGACGGGGGCAGATACGCAGTATTTT.

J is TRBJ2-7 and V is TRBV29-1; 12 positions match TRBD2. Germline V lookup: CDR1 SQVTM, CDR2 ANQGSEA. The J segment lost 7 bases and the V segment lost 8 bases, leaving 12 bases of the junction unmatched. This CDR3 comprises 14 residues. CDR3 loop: CSTGTSGSRGEQYF. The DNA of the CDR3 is TGCAGCACCGGGACTAGCGGGTCCCGGGGTGAGCAGTACTTC.

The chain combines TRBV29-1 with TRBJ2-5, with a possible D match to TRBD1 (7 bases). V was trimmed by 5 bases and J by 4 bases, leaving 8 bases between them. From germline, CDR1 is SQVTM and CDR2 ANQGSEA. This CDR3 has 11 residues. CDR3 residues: CSVQGGETQYF. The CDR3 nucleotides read TGCAGCGTTCAGGGGGGAGAGACCCAGTACTTC.

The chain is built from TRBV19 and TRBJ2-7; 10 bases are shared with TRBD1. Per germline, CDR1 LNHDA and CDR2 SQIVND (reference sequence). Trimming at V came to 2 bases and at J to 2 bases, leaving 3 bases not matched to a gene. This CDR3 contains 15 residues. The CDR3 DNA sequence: TGTGCCAGTAGTATAACCGGGACAGGGGCCTACGAGCAGTACTTC. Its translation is CASSITGTGAYEQYF. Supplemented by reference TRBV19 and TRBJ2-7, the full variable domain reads DGGITQSPKYLFRKEGQNVTLSCEQNLNHDAMYWYRQDPGQGLRLIYYSQIVNDFQKGDIAEGYSVSREKKESFPLTVTSAQKNPTAFYLCASSITGTGAYEQYFGPGTRLTVT.

In DNA form, the CDR3 reads TGTGCCAGCAGTCAGGGAAACACCATATATTTT. This codes for CASSQGNTIYF. This chain links TRBV6-5 with TRBJ1-3; unclear D gene. The CDR3 spans 11 residues. Deletions cut 5 bases from V and 4 bases from J, with 3 bases between. Germline assignment: CDR1 MNHEY and CDR2 SVGAGI.

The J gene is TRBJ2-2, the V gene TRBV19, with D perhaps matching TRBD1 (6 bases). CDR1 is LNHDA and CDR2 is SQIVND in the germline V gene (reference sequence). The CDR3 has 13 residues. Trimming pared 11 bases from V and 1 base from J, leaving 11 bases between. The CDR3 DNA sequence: TGTGCCGCCGGGACACAGAACACCGGGGAGCTGTTTTTT. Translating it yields CAAGTQNTGELFF.